The 19 T cell receptor beta chains below all came from one sample that was sequenced in a study of cytomegalovirus exposure and HLA in healthy donors. Vbeta (60) and Jbeta (13) primers were used in the PCR. Libraries were prepared by immunoSEQ multiplex PCR; TCRdb keeps only in-frame clonotypes and omits some of them. The table has roughly 110,000 clones, 75% to 80% seen once; the top ten hold roughly 12%. Specimen: PBMCs. Receptors were obtained from a woman between 40 and 50 years old in good health and CMV-seropositive.

The V and J genes are TRBV6-5 and TRBJ1-3; TRBD1 matches 9 bases. The ends lost 2 bases at V and 3 bases at J; junction bases unmatched: 2. CDR3 length: 15 residues. Germline CDR1 MNHEY, CDR2 SVGAGI. The CDR3 nucleotides are TGTGCCAGCAGTTACCGACAGGGGGTTGGAAACACCATATATTTT. Its protein is CASSYRQGVGNTIYF.

This chain connects TRBV7-9 to TRBJ1-1; D gene unclear. V was cut by 2 bases and J by 5 bases, with 12 bases left in between. From germline, CDR1 is SEHNR and CDR2 FQNEAQ (reference sequence). The CDR3 is 14 amino acids. CDR3 sequence reads: CASSLQGSGTEAFF. The CDR3 DNA follows: TGTGCCAGCAGCTTACAAGGGTCGGGGACTGAAGCTTTCTTT.

V and J are TRBV5-6 and TRBJ1-5; D remains unclear. Germline loops: CDR1 SGHDT, CDR2 YYEEEE. V lost 3 bases and J lost 9, with 13 bases in between. CDR3 length equals 13 residues. The CDR3 here is CASSSPPEGPQHF. The CDR3 region has the DNA TGTGCCAGCAGCTCCCCCCCTGAGGGGCCCCAGCATTTT.

This sequence joins TRBV7-9 and TRBJ2-3; D is possibly TRBD2 (6 bases). The CDR3 contains 19 residues. Per the germline V gene, CDR1 is SEHNR and CDR2 is FQNEAQ (reference sequence). V was pared by 3 bases and J by 0 bases, with 22 bases between. The CDR3 loop is CASSFSPVGGRTSTDTQYF. The CDR3, as DNA: TGTGCCAGCAGCTTTTCTCCCGTCGGGGGTCGGACCAGCACAGATACGCAGTATTTT.

This clone was counted a single time. The CDR3 sequence: CAISEGQGDTEAFF. CDR3 DNA sequence: TGTGCCATCAGTGAGGGACAGGGGGACACTGAAGCTTTCTTT. The V gene is TRBV10-3, the J gene TRBJ1-1; 10 bases are shared with TRBD1. The V gene's germline CDR1 is ENHRY and CDR2 SYGVKD. Losses at the gene ends were 2 bases for V and 3 bases for J; bases not matched to a gene: 0. The CDR3 runs to 14 residues.

This clone was seen a few times. J is TRBJ2-6 and V is TRBV2; D is possibly TRBD2 (6 bases). The length of the CDR3 is 19 residues. The V and J ends lost 1 base and 0 bases respectively, with 16 bases between them. Per germline, CDR1 SNHLY and CDR2 FYNNEI. The CDR3 spells CASSEGGLKGPSGANVLTF. CDR3 DNA: TGTGCCAGCAGTGAAGGGGGACTTAAAGGACCCTCTGGGGCCAACGTCCTGACTTTC.

The J gene is TRBJ2-3, the V gene TRBV5-1, with D possibly matching TRBD2 (5 bases). Germline V CDR1 and CDR2: SGHRS, YFSETQ. This CDR3 has 13 residues. V was trimmed by 3 bases and J by 3 bases, leaving 8 bases between them. CDR3 bases: TGCGCCAGCAGCTCGGACTTGACAGATACGCAGTATTTT. Translating gives CASSSDLTDTQYF.

Note on this clone: This same CDR3 is encoded by further DNA sequences in the sample. The chain links TRBV2 to TRBJ1-2; D call uncertain. The germline CDR1 and CDR2 sequences are SNHLY and FYNNEI. The CDR3 runs to 11 residues. Trimming pared 3 bases from V and 4 bases from J, leaving 3 bases between. CDR3 region: CASSDSYGYTF. For the CDR3, the DNA is TGTGCCAGCAGTGACAGCTATGGCTACACCTTC. The whole variable domain, remainder taken from reference TRBV2 and TRBJ1-2, is EPEVTQTPSHQVTQMGQEVILRCVPISNHLYFYWYRQILGQKVEFLVSFYNNEISEKSEIFDDQFSVERPDGSNFTLKIRSTKLEDSAMYFCASSDSYGYTFGSGTRLTVV.

In this sample, this clone turned up a few times. The CDR3 sequence is CASRLAGAFSGELFF. In nucleotides, the CDR3 is TGTGCCAGCAGGCTAGCGGGGGCCTTTTCCGGGGAGCTGTTTTTT. The genes are TRBV6-1 and TRBJ2-2; the match to TRBD2 covers 10 bases. V trimming: 6 bases; J trimming: 6 bases; junction bases outside the gene matches: 7. The CDR3 consists of 15 residues. Germline CDR1 MNHNS, CDR2 SASEGT.

The chain couples TRBV7-9 to TRBJ1-2; perhaps TRBD1 as D (5 bases). V lost 4 bases and J lost 4, with 7 bases in between. Germline CDR1 and CDR2: SEHNR and FQNEAQ (reference sequence). This CDR3 spans 12 amino acids. CDR3 protein: CASSSDSYGYTF. CDR3 in DNA: TGTGCCAGCAGCTCCGACAGCTATGGCTACACCTTC.

The chain links TRBV5-6 to TRBJ2-7; D gene unclear. There are 13 residues in the CDR3. Germline V gives CDR1 SGHDT, CDR2 YYEEEE. The V gene lost 0 bases and the J gene lost 5 bases, with 9 bases spanning the gap. DNA of the CDR3: TGTGCCAGCAGCTTGGTCGTGGCAGACGAGCAGTACTTC. Protein: CASSLVVADEQYF.

Concerning this clone: This CDR3 is also generated by other DNA sequences in the sample. The chain has TRBV7-2 and TRBJ2-7, with 7 nucleotides matching TRBD1. Germline loops: CDR1 SGHTA, CDR2 FQGNSA. The CDR3 is 13 residues long. Trimming at V came to 5 bases and at J to 2 bases, leaving 3 bases not matched to a gene. The CDR3, as DNA: TGTGCCAGCAGCCGGGACAGAACCTACGAGCAGTACTTC. Translated: CASSRDRTYEQYF.

The count of this clone is one. The gene calls are TRBV10-1 and TRBJ1-1, with TRBD1 matching 7 bases. Germline loops: CDR1 WNHNN, CDR2 SYGVQD (reference sequence). CDR3 length: 13 residues. Written as DNA, the CDR3 is TGCGCGACCAGTCAGGGGGTGAACACTGAAGCTTTCTTT. Its translation: CATSQGVNTEAFF.

CDR3 nucleotide sequence: TGTGCCAGTAGTACGACAGGGGTCGCCCATGGCTACACCTTC. Its translation: CASSTTGVAHGYTF. V is TRBV19 and J is TRBJ1-2; 8 bases map to TRBD1. The CDR3 totals 14 residues. V lost 4 bases, J lost 6 bases, and 7 bases stayed unmatched. Per the germline V gene, CDR1 is LNHDA and CDR2 is SQIVND (reference sequence).

In this sample, this clone turned up once. This chain links TRBV5-1 with TRBJ2-5, with TRBD1 identical over 11 bases. The J call may be in error: the DNA end matches TRBJ2-7 better. Germline V lookup: CDR1 SGHRS, CDR2 YFSETQ. The CDR3 is made up of 15 amino acids. The CDR3 loop is CASSPWDRGSYEQYF. CDR3 in DNA: TGCGCCAGCAGCCCCTGGGACAGGGGGTCCTACGAGCAGTACTTC.

The V and J genes are TRBV6-5 and TRBJ2-5, with D maybe TRBD2 (7 bases). Germline V CDR1 and CDR2: MNHEY, SVGAGI. V was cut by 0 bases and J by 4 bases, with 15 bases left in between. The CDR3 totals 16 residues. For the CDR3, the DNA is TGTGCCAGCAGTTACTCGACGGGGGGCCTGGGAGAGACCCAGTACTTC. Its protein product is CASSYSTGGLGETQYF.

The chain recombines TRBV18 with TRBJ1-1; no definite D call. The CDR3 runs to 12 residues. V shed 0 bases and J shed 7 bases, with 6 bases lying between them. Germline V CDR1 and CDR2: KGHSH, LQKENI. The CDR3 region has the DNA TGTGCCAGCTCACCACCAGGCGGTGAAGCTTTCTTT. Translation gives CASSPPGGEAFF. Full variable domain (rest looked up from reference TRBV18 and TRBJ1-1): NAGVMQNPRHLVRRRGQEARLRCSPMKGHSHVYWYRQLPEEGLKFMVYLQKENIIDESGMPKERFSAEFPKEGPSILRIQQVVRGDSAAYFCASSPPGGEAFFGQGTRLTVV.

The chain employs TRBV28 and TRBJ2-6; weak D call: TRBD2 (5 bases). V was trimmed by 9 bases and J by 0 bases, leaving 9 bases between them. Germline V gene sequence: CDR1 MDHEN, CDR2 SYDVKM. The CDR3 totals 14 residues. CDR3 protein: CASLRGSGANVLTF. Written as DNA, the CDR3 is TGTGCCAGTCTCCGGGGCTCTGGGGCCAACGTCCTGACTTTC.

There are a few counts of this clone. The rearrangement links TRBV5-8 to TRBJ1-4; 9 bases line up with TRBD1. The CDR3 covers 14 residues. CDR1 is SGHTS, CDR2 YDEGEE, per germline. V gave up 5 bases and J gave up 9 bases; unmatched junction bases: 8. The CDR3 reads CASRTGQGGQKLFF. CDR3 nucleotide sequence: TGTGCCAGCAGGACGGGACAGGGAGGCCAAAAACTGTTTTTT.